Below, one T cell receptor beta chain is given with its context. The CDR3 extends over 14 amino acids. V shed 7 bases, J shed 2 bases, and the junction held 5 bases outside the gene matches. CDR1 is SEHNR and CDR2 is FQNEAQ in the germline V gene (reference sequence). This sample is drawn from a study of blood T cell repertoires in COVID-19. Using immunoSEQ multiplex PCR, the repertoire was profiled, and TCRdb retains in-frame clones only, with some absent. The sample has roughly 340,000 clones, about 90% seen once; the top ten hold approximately 1.9%. Source material: PBMCs or T cells enriched from blood (not recorded which). This sequence was found in a man between 40 and 49 years old in a cohort exposed to, infected with or recovered from COVID-19 (not recorded which). The genes are TRBV7-9 and TRBJ2-7, with 10 bases lining up with TRBD2. The CDR3: CASIASGSPYEQYF. The CDR3 region has the DNA TGTGCCAGCATAGCTAGCGGGAGTCCCTACGAGCAGTACTTC.